The sequence of this TCR beta chain was determined in a study of blood T cell repertoires in COVID-19. Sequenced by immunoSEQ multiplex PCR; TCRdb stores in-frame clones only, minus some. Of some 25,000 clones listed, around 86% are singletons. The source of this sequence is a middle-aged man with active COVID-19. Input material: peripheral blood.

The CDR3 loop reads CASSLYGDRETQYF. CDR3 nucleotides: TGTGCCAGCAGTTTATATGGGGACAGAGAGACCCAGTACTTC. This chain links TRBV27 with TRBJ2-5; 7 positions agree with TRBD1. The CDR3 has 14 residues. The trim removed 1 base at V and 4 bases at J, leaving 3 bases unmatched. Germline CDR1 is MNHEY and CDR2 is SMNVEV (reference sequence).